The sequence of this T cell receptor (beta chain) was determined in a study of response to subunit inactivated influenza vaccine. One entry per CDR3 protein results from TCRdb running MiXCR on the RT-PCR reads. Among more than 550,000 distinct CDR3 sequences listed, about 11% were seen once. The CDR3 consists of 16 residues. Per the germline V gene, CDR1 is DFQATT and CDR2 is SNEGSKA (reference sequence). V lost 5 bases, J lost 3 bases, and 12 bases stayed unmatched. This clonotype was seen ten or more times. These data were likewise used in another study, on T cells expressing NK-cell markers. According to that study: TCR beta libraries carry UMIs added by 5'RACE template switching. Beta-chain profiling covered CD3+CD56+NKG2C+, CD3+CD56+NKG2C- and CD3+CD56-NKG2C+ sorted subsets. Sorting in several experiments was restricted by an anti-gamma-delta TCR antibody to alpha-beta TCR T cells. In several donors, dominant clonotypes made up about 25-60.1% of CD3+CD56-NKG2C+ cells. HCMV specificity of the expanded NKG2C+ T cell clones was not established.

This sequence joins TRBV20-1 and TRBJ2-1, with 8 bases aligning to TRBD2. The sample was PBMCs from blood, taken on the day of vaccination. This clonotype was obtained from a man between 45 and 60 years old who received an inactivated influenza vaccine. CDR3 amino acids: CSAPPLLAEGYNEQFF. CDR3 nucleotide sequence: TGCAGTGCTCCACCCCTACTAGCGGAGGGCTACAATGAGCAGTTCTTC.